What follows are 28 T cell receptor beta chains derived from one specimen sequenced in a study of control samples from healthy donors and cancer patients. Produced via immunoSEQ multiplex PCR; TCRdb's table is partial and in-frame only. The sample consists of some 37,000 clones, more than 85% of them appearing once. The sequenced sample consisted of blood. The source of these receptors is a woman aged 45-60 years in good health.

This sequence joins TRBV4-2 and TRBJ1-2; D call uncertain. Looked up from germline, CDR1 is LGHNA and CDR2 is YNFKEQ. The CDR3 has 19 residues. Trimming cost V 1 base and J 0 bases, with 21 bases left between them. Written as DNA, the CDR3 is TGTGCCAGCAGCCAAGGAAGTTCCACCGGACTCCTAGCTAACTATGGCTACACCTTC. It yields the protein CASSQGSSTGLLANYGYTF.

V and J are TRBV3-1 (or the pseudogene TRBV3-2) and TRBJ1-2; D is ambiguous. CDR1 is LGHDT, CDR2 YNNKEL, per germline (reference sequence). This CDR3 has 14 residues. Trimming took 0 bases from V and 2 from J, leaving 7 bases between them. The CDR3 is CASSQDGWNYGYTF. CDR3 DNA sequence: TGTGCCAGCAGCCAAGACGGCTGGAACTATGGCTACACCTTC.

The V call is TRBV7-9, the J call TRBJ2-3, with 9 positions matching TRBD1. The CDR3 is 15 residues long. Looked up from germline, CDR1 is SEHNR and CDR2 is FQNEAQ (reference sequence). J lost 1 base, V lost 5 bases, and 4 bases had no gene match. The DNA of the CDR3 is TGTGCCAGCAGCCCCGACAGGGGGGGCACAGATACGCAGTATTTT. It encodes CASSPDRGGTDTQYF.

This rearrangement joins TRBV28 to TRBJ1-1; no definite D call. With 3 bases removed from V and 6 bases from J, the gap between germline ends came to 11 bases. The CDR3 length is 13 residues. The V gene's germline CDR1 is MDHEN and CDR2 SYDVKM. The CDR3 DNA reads TGTGCCAGCAGTTTGCGGCTCCCGCCTGAAGCTTTCTTT. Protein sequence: CASSLRLPPEAFF.

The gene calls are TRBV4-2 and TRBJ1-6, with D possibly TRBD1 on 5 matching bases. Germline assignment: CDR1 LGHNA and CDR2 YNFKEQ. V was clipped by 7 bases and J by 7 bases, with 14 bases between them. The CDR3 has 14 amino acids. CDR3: CASNAREPNSPLHF. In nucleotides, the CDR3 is TGTGCCAGCAACGCCAGGGAACCCAATTCACCCCTCCACTTT.

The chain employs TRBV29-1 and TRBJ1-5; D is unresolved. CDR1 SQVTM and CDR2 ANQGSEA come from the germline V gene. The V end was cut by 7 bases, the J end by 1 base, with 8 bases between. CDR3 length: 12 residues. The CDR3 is CSAGGSNQPQHF. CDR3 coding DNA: TGCAGCGCAGGCGGGAGCAATCAGCCCCAGCATTTT.

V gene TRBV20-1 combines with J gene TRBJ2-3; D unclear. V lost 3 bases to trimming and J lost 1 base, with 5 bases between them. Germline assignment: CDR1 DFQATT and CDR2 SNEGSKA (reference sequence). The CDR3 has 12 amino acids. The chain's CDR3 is CSASFGTDTQYF. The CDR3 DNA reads TGCAGTGCTAGTTTCGGCACAGATACGCAGTATTTT.

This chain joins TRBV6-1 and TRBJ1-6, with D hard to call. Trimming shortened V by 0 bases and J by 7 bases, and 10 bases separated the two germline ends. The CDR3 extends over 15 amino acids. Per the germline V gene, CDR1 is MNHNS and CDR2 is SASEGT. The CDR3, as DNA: TGTGCCAGCAGTGAAGCTCGCACGAACAATTCACCCCTCCACTTT. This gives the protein CASSEARTNNSPLHF.

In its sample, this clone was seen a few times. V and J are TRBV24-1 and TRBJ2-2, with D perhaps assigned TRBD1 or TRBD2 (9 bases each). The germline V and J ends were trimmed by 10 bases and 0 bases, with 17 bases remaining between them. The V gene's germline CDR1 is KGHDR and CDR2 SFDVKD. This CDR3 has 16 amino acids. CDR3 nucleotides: TGTGCCACGCAGCGGGGGGACAGGGCGAACACCGGGGAGCTGTTTTTT. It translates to CATQRGDRANTGELFF.

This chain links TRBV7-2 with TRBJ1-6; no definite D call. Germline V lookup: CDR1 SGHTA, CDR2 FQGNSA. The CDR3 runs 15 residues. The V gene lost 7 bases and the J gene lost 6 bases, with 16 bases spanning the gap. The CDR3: CASTLRHGTNSPLHF. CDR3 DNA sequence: TGTGCCAGCACCCTGCGTCACGGAACTAATTCACCCCTCCACTTT.

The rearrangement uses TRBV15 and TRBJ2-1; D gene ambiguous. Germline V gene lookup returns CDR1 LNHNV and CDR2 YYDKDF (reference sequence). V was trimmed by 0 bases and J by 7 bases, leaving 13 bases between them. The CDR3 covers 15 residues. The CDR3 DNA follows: TGTGCCACCAGCAGAGATTTCGTGACGACTAATGAGCAGTTCTTC. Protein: CATSRDFVTTNEQFF.

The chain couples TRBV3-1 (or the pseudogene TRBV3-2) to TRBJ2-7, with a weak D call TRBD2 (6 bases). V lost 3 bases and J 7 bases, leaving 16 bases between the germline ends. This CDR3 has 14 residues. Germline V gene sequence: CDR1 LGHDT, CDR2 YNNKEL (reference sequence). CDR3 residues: CASSHPSSGSEQYF. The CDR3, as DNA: TGTGCCAGCAGCCACCCCTCGAGCGGGTCTGAGCAGTACTTC.

This CDR3 is CASSLDLLAGTTDTQYF. CDR3 nucleotides: TGTGCCAGCAGCTTGGACCTTCTGGCGGGAACTACAGATACGCAGTATTTT. The rearrangement uses TRBV5-4 and TRBJ2-3; TRBD2 is a possible D gene (6 bases). CDR3 length: 17 residues. Trimming took 0 bases from V and 3 from J, leaving 17 bases between them. In germline, CDR1 is SGHNT, CDR2 YYREEE (reference sequence).

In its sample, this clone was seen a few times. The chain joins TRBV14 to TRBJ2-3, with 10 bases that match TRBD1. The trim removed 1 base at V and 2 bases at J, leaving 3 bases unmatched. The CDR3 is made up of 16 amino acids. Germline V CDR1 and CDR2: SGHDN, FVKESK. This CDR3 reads CASSQGGQGSTDTQYF. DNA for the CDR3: TGTGCCAGCAGCCAAGGGGGACAGGGGTCCACAGATACGCAGTATTTT.

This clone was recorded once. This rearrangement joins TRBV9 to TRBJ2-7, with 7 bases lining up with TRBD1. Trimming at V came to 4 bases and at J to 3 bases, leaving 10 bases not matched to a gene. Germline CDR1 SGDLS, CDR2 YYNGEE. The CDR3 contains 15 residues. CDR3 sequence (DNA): TGTGCCAGCAGCCCCCGGGACAGAGTAGGCTACGAGCAGTACTTC. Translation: CASSPRDRVGYEQYF. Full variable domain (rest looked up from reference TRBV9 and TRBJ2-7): DSGVTQTPKHLITATGQRVTLRCSPRSGDLSVYWYQQSLDQGLQFLIQYYNGEERAKGNILERFSAQQFPDLHSELNLSSLELGDSALYFCASSPRDRVGYEQYFGPGTRLTVT.

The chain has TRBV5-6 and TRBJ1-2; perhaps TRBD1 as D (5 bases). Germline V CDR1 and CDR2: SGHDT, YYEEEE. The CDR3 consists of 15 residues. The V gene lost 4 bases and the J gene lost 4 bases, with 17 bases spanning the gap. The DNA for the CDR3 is TGTGCCAGCAGCATTTGGCACAGGACGATCTATGGCTACACCTTC. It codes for CASSIWHRTIYGYTF.

In DNA form, the CDR3 reads TGTGCCAGCAGCTTAGCTAGGGGTCTTTACGAGCAGTACTTC. Its translation: CASSLARGLYEQYF. V is TRBV7-2 and J is TRBJ2-7; D perhaps matches TRBD1 (5 bases). This CDR3 region has 14 residues. Germline assignment: CDR1 SGHTA and CDR2 FQGNSA. The germline V and J ends were trimmed by 0 bases and 4 bases, with 10 bases remaining between them.

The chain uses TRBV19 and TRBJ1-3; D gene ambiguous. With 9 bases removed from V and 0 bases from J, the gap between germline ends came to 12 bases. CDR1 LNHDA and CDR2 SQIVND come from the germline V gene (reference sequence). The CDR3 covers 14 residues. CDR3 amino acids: CASPSEPSGNTIYF. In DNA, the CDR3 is TGTGCCAGCCCTTCGGAGCCCTCTGGAAACACCATATATTTT.

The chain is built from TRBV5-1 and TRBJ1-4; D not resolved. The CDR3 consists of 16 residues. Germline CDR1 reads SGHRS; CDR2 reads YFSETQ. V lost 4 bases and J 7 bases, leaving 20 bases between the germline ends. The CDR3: CASSITDGGNGEKLFF. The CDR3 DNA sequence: TGCGCCAGCAGCATTACGGACGGCGGTAATGGTGAAAAACTGTTTTTT.

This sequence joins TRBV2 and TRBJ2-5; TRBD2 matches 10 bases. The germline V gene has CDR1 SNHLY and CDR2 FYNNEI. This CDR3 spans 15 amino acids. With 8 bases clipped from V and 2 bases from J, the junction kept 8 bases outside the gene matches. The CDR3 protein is CASCTSGDYQETQYF. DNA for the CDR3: TGTGCCAGCTGCACTAGCGGGGATTATCAAGAGACCCAGTACTTC.

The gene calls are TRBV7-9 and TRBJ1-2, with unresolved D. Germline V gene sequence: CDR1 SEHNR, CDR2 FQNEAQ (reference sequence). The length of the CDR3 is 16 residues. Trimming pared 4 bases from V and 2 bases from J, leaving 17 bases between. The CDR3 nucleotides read TGTGCCAGCAGCTCGGCCCCTGAAATACCCAACTATGGCTACACCTTC. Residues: CASSSAPEIPNYGYTF.

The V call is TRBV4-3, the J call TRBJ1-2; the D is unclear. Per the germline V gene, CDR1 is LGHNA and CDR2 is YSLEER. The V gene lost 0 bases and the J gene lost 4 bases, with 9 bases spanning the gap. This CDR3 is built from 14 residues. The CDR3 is CASSQEADFYGYTF. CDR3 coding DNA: TGCGCCAGCAGCCAAGAGGCAGACTTCTATGGCTACACCTTC.

The CDR3: CASSSRGGGVNTEAFF. CDR3 coding DNA: TGTGCCAGCAGCTCTCGGGGTGGCGGGGTGAACACTGAAGCTTTCTTT. V and J are TRBV7-2 and TRBJ1-1; the D is unclear. Germline V lookup: CDR1 SGHTA, CDR2 FQGNSA. V was shortened by 4 bases and J by 0 bases, with 15 bases between the two germline ends. The length of the CDR3 is 16 residues.

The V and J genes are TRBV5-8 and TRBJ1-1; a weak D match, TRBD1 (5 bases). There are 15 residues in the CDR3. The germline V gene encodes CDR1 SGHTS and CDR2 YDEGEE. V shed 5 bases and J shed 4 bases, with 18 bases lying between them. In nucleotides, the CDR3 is TGTGCCAGCAGTAAAGGGGCAGCTATAAGCACTGAAGCTTTCTTT. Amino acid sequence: CASSKGAAISTEAFF.

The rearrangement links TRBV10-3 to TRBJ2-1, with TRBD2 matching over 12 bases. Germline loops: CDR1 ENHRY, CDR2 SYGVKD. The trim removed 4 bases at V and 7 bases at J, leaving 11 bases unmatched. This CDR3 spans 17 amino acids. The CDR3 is CAISVRTSGVLGNEQFF. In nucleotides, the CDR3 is TGTGCCATCAGTGTTAGGACTAGCGGGGTTCTGGGGAATGAGCAGTTCTTC.

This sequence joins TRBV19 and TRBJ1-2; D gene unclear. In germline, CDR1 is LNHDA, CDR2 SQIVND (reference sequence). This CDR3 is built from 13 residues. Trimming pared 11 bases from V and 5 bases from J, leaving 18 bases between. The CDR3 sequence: CAVRSSGRYGYTF. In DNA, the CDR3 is TGTGCCGTTCGGAGTTCCGGCAGATATGGCTACACCTTC.

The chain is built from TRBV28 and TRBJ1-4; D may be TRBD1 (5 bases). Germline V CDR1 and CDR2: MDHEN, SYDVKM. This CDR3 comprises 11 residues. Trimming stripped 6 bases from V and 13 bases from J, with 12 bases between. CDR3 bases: TGTGCCAGCAGCCCCCGACAGTTACTGTTTTTT. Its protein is CASSPRQLLFF.

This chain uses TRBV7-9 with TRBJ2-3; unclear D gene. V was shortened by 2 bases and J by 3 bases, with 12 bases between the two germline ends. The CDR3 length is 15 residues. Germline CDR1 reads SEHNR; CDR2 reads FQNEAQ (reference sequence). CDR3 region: CASSLNPTATDTQYF. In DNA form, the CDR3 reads TGTGCCAGCAGCTTAAATCCCACGGCTACAGATACGCAGTATTTT.